Given below is one T cell receptor (beta chain) in context. Its antigen is not known. This specimen comes from a study of cytomegalovirus exposure and HLA in healthy donors. PCR used 60 Vbeta primers and 13 Jbeta primers. Data came from immunoSEQ multiplex PCR; TCRdb stores just in-frame clones and leaves some out. The sample comprises some 180,000 clones, around 86% of which are singletons, and 2% to 2.5% rests with the top ten. The V gene lost 1 base and the J gene lost 6 bases, with 21 bases spanning the gap. The CDR3 is 17 residues long. Germline CDR1 KGHSH, CDR2 LQKENI. Broader study findings: Data from an earlier analysis indicated that most TCR beta V segments were productive either about 87% or about 30% of the time.

The rearrangement joins TRBV18 to TRBJ1-1; tentative D call: TRBD1 (5 bases). Sequencing was done on a sample of PBMCs. This TCR was recovered from a male donor in good health and CMV-seronegative. Here the CDR3 DNA reads TGTGCCAGCTCACCACTGCCCATGACACCCGGAGGGGCTGAAGCTTTCTTT. Translating it yields CASSPLPMTPGGAEAFF.